The 15 T cell receptor beta chains below all came from one sample that was sequenced in a study of OX40 agonist ivuxolimab in advanced cancers. Profiled with immunoSEQ multiplex PCR; TCRdb holds only in-frame clones, not every one. Of approximately 60,000 clones listed, 93% are singletons. Specimen: CD4+ or CD8+ T cells sorted from blood, collected in a trial of the OX40 agonist ivuxolimab. All receptors come from an adult with an advanced solid tumor such as melanoma, head and neck, liver or kidney cancer.

The J gene is TRBJ2-7, the V gene TRBV10-3; 8 nucleotides line up with TRBD2. In germline, CDR1 is ENHRY, CDR2 SYGVKD. There are 17 residues in the CDR3. J gave up 6 bases and V 1 base, and 14 bases lay outside the gene matches. The CDR3 DNA reads TGTGCCATCAGTGAGTGGGTCCAGGAGCGGGAGCTAGGCGAGCAGTACTTC. It encodes CAISEWVQERELGEQYF.

J is TRBJ1-1 and V is TRBV19; TRBD1 might be the D (5 bases). Between the trimmed V and J ends, which lost 3 bases and 4 bases, there was a span of 9 bases. This CDR3 has 13 amino acids. CDR1 is LNHDA and CDR2 is SQIVND in the germline V gene (reference sequence). In DNA form, the CDR3 reads TGTGCCAGTAGTATTGGGGCGGTCACTGAAGCTTTCTTT. This translates into CASSIGAVTEAFF.

This rearrangement joins TRBV27 to TRBJ2-7; perhaps TRBD2 as D (5 bases). There are 12 residues in the CDR3. Per germline, CDR1 MNHEY and CDR2 SMNVEV (reference sequence). Trimming shortened V by 3 bases and J by 6 bases, and 9 bases separated the two germline ends. CDR3 in DNA: TGTGCCAGCAGTTTTGCGGGTGGCGAGCAGTACTTC. This encodes CASSFAGGEQYF.

The genes are TRBV29-1 and TRBJ2-1; 9 bases agree with TRBD2. The CDR3 runs 14 residues. Trimming took 6 bases from V and 6 from J; bases not matched to a gene: 9. Germline CDR1 SQVTM, CDR2 ANQGSEA. The CDR3 reads CSVTDSGRGNEQFF. As DNA, the CDR3 is TGCAGCGTCACCGATAGCGGGAGAGGCAATGAGCAGTTCTTC.

This chain connects TRBV9 to TRBJ2-7, with D possibly called TRBD1 or TRBD2 (5 bases each). V dropped 0 bases and J dropped 2 bases, with 9 bases sitting between them. CDR3 length: 14 amino acids. CDR1 and CDR2 from the germline V gene are SGDLS and YYNGEE. The CDR3 nucleotides read TGTGCCAGCAGCGTAGGGGACGGAACCTACGAGCAGTACTTC. Protein sequence: CASSVGDGTYEQYF.

This clone was seen only once. J is TRBJ1-1 and V is TRBV27, with D possibly TRBD1 on 5 matching bases. CDR3 length equals 13 residues. CDR1 and CDR2 (germline): MNHEY, SMNVEV (reference sequence). Between the trimmed V and J ends, which lost 3 bases and 0 bases, there was a span of 5 bases. CDR3 sequence reads: CASSLTVNTEAFF. CDR3 bases: TGTGCCAGCAGTTTGACAGTGAACACTGAAGCTTTCTTT.

The V call is TRBV13, the J call TRBJ2-2; TRBD1 is a possible D gene (6 bases). The V end was cut by 2 bases, the J end by 5 bases, with 30 bases between. In germline, CDR1 is PRHDT, CDR2 FYEKMQ (reference sequence). The CDR3 is 21 residues long. As DNA, the CDR3 is TGTGCCAGCAGCTTATCCTCGACAGGAGAAACCCAAACCGGAAGAACCGGGGAGCTGTTTTTT. Protein product: CASSLSSTGETQTGRTGELFF. The full variable domain, rest sourced from reference TRBV13 and TRBJ2-2, is AAGVIQSPRHLIKEKRETATLKCYPIPRHDTVYWYQQGPGQDPQFLISFYEKMQSDKGSIPDRFSAQQFSDYHSELNMSSLELGDSALYFCASSLSSTGETQTGRTGELFFGEGSRLTVL.

This clone was observed once. The gene calls are TRBV14 and TRBJ2-7; the D gene is possibly TRBD2 (6 bases). CDR1 is SGHDN and CDR2 is FVKESK in the germline V gene. This CDR3 region has 16 residues. V lost 1 base and J lost 2, with 15 bases in between. In nucleotides, the CDR3 is TGTGCCAGCAGCCAAGGATATTCGGAGGGAACCTACGAGCAGTACTTC. Protein: CASSQGYSEGTYEQYF.

The chain uses TRBV27 and TRBJ2-7; a weak D match, TRBD2 (6 bases). Germline-derived CDR1 and CDR2 are MNHEY and SMNVEV (reference sequence). The germline V and J ends were trimmed by 4 bases and 3 bases, with 16 bases remaining between them. The CDR3 extends over 15 amino acids. The CDR3 loop is CASSSIGEADYEQYF. Here the CDR3 DNA reads TGTGCCAGCAGTTCCATCGGGGAGGCCGACTACGAGCAGTACTTC.

Only one count was recorded for this clone. The V call is TRBV5-8, the J call TRBJ2-7; no firm D call. V was trimmed by 0 bases and J by 5 bases, leaving 15 bases between them. Germline CDR1 and CDR2: SGHTS and YDEGEE. This CDR3 has 15 residues. The CDR3 DNA is TGTGCCAGCAGCTTGGGGTGGTCGGGTACCAACGAGCAGTACTTC. Translated, it gives CASSLGWSGTNEQYF.

The rearrangement uses TRBV4-1 and TRBJ2-1; 9 nucleotides match TRBD1. The CDR3 runs 15 residues. In germline, CDR1 is MGHRA, CDR2 YSYEKL. Unmatched junction bases numbered 1, after V lost 0 bases and J lost 4 bases. The CDR3 sequence is CASSQDGTGYNEQFF. DNA for the CDR3: TGCGCCAGCAGCCAAGATGGGACAGGGTACAATGAGCAGTTCTTC.

The V gene is TRBV7-2, the J gene TRBJ2-2, with 7 bases lining up with TRBD2. The CDR3 loop spans 18 amino acids. Germline values: CDR1 SGHTA, CDR2 FQGNSA. After removal of 0 bases from V and 0 bases from J, the junction contained 7 bases not matched to a gene. CDR3 sequence (DNA): TGTGCCAGCAGCTTAGCGGGAGGGTCCCCTTCGAACACCGGGGAGCTGTTTTTT. The encoded protein is CASSLAGGSPSNTGELFF.

V is TRBV2 and J is TRBJ2-4, with 8 positions matching TRBD1. This CDR3 spans 12 amino acids. Per the germline V gene, CDR1 is SNHLY and CDR2 is FYNNEI. V lost 6 bases, J lost 8 bases, and 3 bases stayed unmatched. The CDR3 DNA is TGTGCCAGCAGCGGACAGGGCTACATTCAGTACTTC. Residues: CASSGQGYIQYF.

The rearrangement joins TRBV10-3 to TRBJ1-2, with D possibly TRBD1 on 6 matching bases. This CDR3 comprises 14 residues. Trimming left V 2 bases short and J 6 bases short, with 13 bases between. Germline-derived CDR1 and CDR2 are ENHRY and SYGVKD. CDR3 residues: CAISEGGPRDGYTF. The DNA for the CDR3 is TGTGCCATCAGTGAGGGGGGCCCCCGGGATGGCTACACCTTC.

The rearrangement uses TRBV7-9 and TRBJ2-7; tentatively, D is TRBD1 or TRBD2 (6 bases each). V was clipped by 1 base and J by 2 bases, with 9 bases between them. Germline V gene lookup returns CDR1 SEHNR and CDR2 FQNEAQ (reference sequence). This CDR3 has 14 residues. In nucleotides, the CDR3 is TGTGCCAGCAGCTTAGAGGAGGGGGCCTACGAGCAGTACTTC. Its translation is CASSLEEGAYEQYF.